This T cell receptor (beta chain) emerged from a study of cytomegalovirus exposure and HLA in healthy donors. Trimming took 5 bases from V and 4 from J, leaving 15 bases between them. The germline V gene has CDR1 SGHRS and CDR2 YFSETQ. This CDR3 comprises 14 residues. Findings and caveats of the study: Later analysis demonstrated an association between a missense DCLRE1C variant and TCR beta V- and J-gene trimming. Upon later analysis, TCR association rates were observed to vary by HLA locus, being highest for DRB1 and lowest for HLA-C. The productive fraction for most TCR beta V segments was about 87% or about 30% in an earlier analysis.

Vbeta (60) and Jbeta (13) primers were used in the PCR. Repertoires were generated with immunoSEQ multiplex PCR, while TCRdb's copy carries only in-frame clones and drops some. Of 140,000 to 150,000 clones listed, approximately 79% are singletons. In its sample, this clone was seen once. What it recognizes is unknown. The sequencing sample was made of PBMCs. The TCR comes from a woman aged 40 to 50 in good health and CMV-seropositive. The genes are TRBV5-1 and TRBJ1-1; maybe TRBD1 (5 bases). CDR3 nucleotides: TGCGCCAGCAGGGGGGGGGAGGTTAGCACTGAAGCTTTCTTT. Translating it yields CASRGGEVSTEAFF.